A selection of T cell receptor beta chains follows, all from one sample in a study of T cell responses to AZD1222 COVID-19 vaccine. Clones were sequenced by immunoSEQ multiplex PCR, and TCRdb holds only the in-frame ones, with some missing. The sample yields about 180,000 clones, about nine tenths seen once. The input for sequencing was peripheral blood, taken on day 0 of AZD1222 vaccination. These TCRs come from an adult in good health. The CDR3 runs from the conserved cysteine through the conserved F or W. Fields, in order: J gene, clone size, D gene, V gene, CDR3 protein, CDR3 DNA. The D gene is left open where the match is weak. Expanded clones are given a class, and other clones once, few, many or no size at all.

>TRBJ2-3|.|.|TRBV30
CAWRAYGSQYF
TGTGCCTGGAGGGCGTACGGGTCGCAGTATTTT
>TRBJ2-3|.|TRBD1|TRBV5-1
CASSLVQGAVTDTQYF
TGCGCCAGCAGCTTGGTACAGGGGGCGGTTACAGATACGCAGTATTTT
>TRBJ2-7|.|TRBD1|TRBV2
CASSERDRAYEQYF
TGTGCCAGCAGTGAAAGGGACAGAGCCTACGAGCAGTACTTC
>TRBJ2-3|once|.|TRBV11-3
CASSQPGHASDTQYF
TGTGCCAGCAGCCAACCGGGACACGCTTCGGATACGCAGTATTTT
>TRBJ1-3|.|.|TRBV5-1
CASSLDQGGNTIYF
TGCGCCAGCAGCTTGGACCAAGGCGGAAACACCATATATTTT
>TRBJ1-6|few|TRBD1|TRBV11-3
CASSYDRGGSPLHF
TGTGCCAGCAGCTACGACAGGGGTGGGTCACCCCTCCACTTT
>TRBJ2-7|.|.|TRBV20-1
CSASNYEQYF
TGCAGTGCTTCTAATTACGAGCAGTACTTC
>TRBJ1-3|.|.|TRBV18
CASSPTGSSGNTIYF
TGTGCCAGCTCACCTACAGGCTCCTCTGGAAACACCATATATTTT
>TRBJ2-3|.|TRBD1|TRBV2
CASSAPGQVEGVSTDTQYF
TGTGCCAGCAGTGCCCCCGGACAGGTAGAAGGGGTAAGCACAGATACGCAGTATTTT
>TRBJ1-4|.|.|TRBV28
CASSFEGLNEKLFF
TGTGCCAGCAGTTTTGAGGGGTTGAATGAAAAACTGTTTTTT
>TRBJ1-6|.|TRBD1|TRBV14
CASSPGQGIGSPLHF
TGTGCCAGCAGCCCAGGACAGGGGATAGGTTCACCCCTCCACTTT
>TRBJ1-2|.|.|TRBV9
CASSAVGGGYTF
TGTGCCAGCAGCGCCGTGGGGGGTGGCTACACCTTC
>TRBJ2-2|.|.|TRBV28
CASSLRSGWIGTGELFF
TGTGCCAGCAGTTTGCGGTCAGGGTGGATTGGGACCGGGGAGCTGTTTTTT
>TRBJ2-5|.|TRBD1|TRBV14
CASSFNRGQETQYF
TGTGCCAGCAGCTTTAACAGGGGACAAGAGACCCAGTACTTC
>TRBJ1-6|.|.|TRBV12-3/TRBV12-4
CASSFLGSPLHF
TGTGCCAGCAGTTTTCTGGGTTCACCCCTCCACTTT
>TRBJ1-5|.|.|TRBV28
CASSLREYGQPQHF
TGTGCCAGCAGTTTAAGGGAATATGGTCAGCCCCAGCATTTT
>TRBJ1-5|.|.|TRBV4-1
CASSQDGQGIGSNQPQHF
TGCGCCAGCAGCCAAGATGGCCAGGGGATAGGGAGCAATCAGCCCCAGCATTTT
>TRBJ2-7|.|.|TRBV6-5
CASSTWSEQYF
TGTGCCAGCAGTACATGGAGCGAGCAGTACTTC
>TRBJ2-2|.|.|TRBV5-1
CASSSPRDWGSTGELFF
TGCGCCAGCAGCTCACCCCGGGACTGGGGTTCCACCGGGGAGCTGTTTTTT
>TRBJ1-4|.|.|TRBV19
CASSNPGATNEKLFF
TGTGCCAGCAGTAACCCGGGGGCAACTAATGAAAAACTGTTTTTT
>TRBJ1-1|.|.|TRBV18
CASSRNRDRNTEAFF
TGTGCCAGCTCACGAAACAGGGATCGGAACACTGAAGCTTTCTTT
>TRBJ2-5|.|.|TRBV11-3
CASSLDWQRSKETQYF
TGTGCCAGCAGCTTAGATTGGCAGCGGAGTAAAGAGACCCAGTACTTC
>TRBJ2-7|.|TRBD2|TRBV27
CASSSGEGSYEQYF
TGTGCCAGCAGTTCCGGGGAGGGTTCCTACGAGCAGTACTTC
>TRBJ1-1|few|.|TRBV2
CASRKGVSRGGTEAFF
TGTGCCAGCAGGAAAGGAGTGTCCCGAGGGGGCACTGAAGCTTTCTTT
>TRBJ2-3|.|TRBD2|TRBV18
CASSPREAQTSTDTQYF
TGTGCCAGCTCACCCCGGGAGGCGCAGACTAGCACAGATACGCAGTATTTT
>TRBJ2-2|.|.|TRBV9
CASSVTPTPGGELFF
TGTGCCAGCAGCGTAACGCCTACCCCGGGCGGGGAGCTGTTTTTT
>TRBJ1-2|.|.|TRBV4-1
CASSLGGRGNGYTF
TGCGCCAGCAGCCTAGGGGGTAGGGGAAATGGCTACACCTTC
>TRBJ2-3|.|TRBD2|TRBV3-1/TRBV3-2
CASSRQERGGTDTQYF
TGTGCCAGCAGCCGCCAGGAACGGGGGGGCACAGATACGCAGTATTTT
>TRBJ2-5|.|TRBD2|TRBV5-1
CASSLELAGNQETQYF
TGCGCCAGCAGCTTGGAACTAGCGGGGAATCAAGAGACCCAGTACTTC